This is a list of T cell receptor beta chains from one sample in a study of blood T cell repertoires in COVID-19. TCRdb keeps only in-frame clones here, not all; method: immunoSEQ multiplex PCR. The table records 300,000 to 350,000 clones, about 90% of them present only once. The source material was peripheral blood. These receptors were taken from a middle-aged woman with COVID-19, enrolled during active disease. Both conserved end residues are part of each CDR3. The D gene is left open where the match is weak. Size values are once, few and many counts, or a class for expanded clones, and some rows have none.

TRBJ1-5	TRBV28	-	-	TGTGCCAGCAGTTTACCCCCGTCCCGACCGGGTCAGCCCCAGCATTTT	CASSLPPSRPGQPQHF
TRBJ1-2	TRBV19	-	TRBD1	TGTGCCAGTAGTCCCCGGACAGGGGACGGCTACACCTTC	CASSPRTGDGYTF
TRBJ1-1	TRBV30	-	-	TGTGCCTGGACTAGGGACACTATGAACACTGAAGCTTTCTTT	CAWTRDTMNTEAFF
TRBJ2-7	TRBV29-1	-	TRBD1	TGCAGCGTTCCGGGACAGGGGTCCTACGAGCAGTACTTC	CSVPGQGSYEQYF
TRBJ2-5	TRBV7-2	-	-	TGTGCCAGCAGCTTCGGGGAGGCAAAGACCCAGTACTTC	CASSFGEAKTQYF
TRBJ2-2	TRBV9	-	TRBD2	TGTGCCAGCAGCGTAGTTGAGAGCGGCGGGGGGGCCGGTGTGGAGCTGTTTTTT	CASSVVESGGGAGVELFF
TRBJ2-3	TRBV4-3	-	-	TGCGCCAGCAGCCAAGATTTCGGGTCCGGTGGCACAGATACGCAGTATTTT	CASSQDFGSGGTDTQYF
TRBJ2-7	TRBV6-5	once	TRBD1	TGTGCCAGCCGGGACAGGGGATACGAGCAGTACTTC	CASRDRGYEQYF
TRBJ1-1	TRBV24-1	-	TRBD1	TGTGCCACGACAGGGGTCGGGCTAGCTGAAGCTTTCTTT	CATTGVGLAEAFF
TRBJ1-1	TRBV18	once	-	TGTGCCAGCTCACTGCGGGGTGGGCTGACTGAAGCTTTCTTT	CASSLRGGLTEAFF
TRBJ1-1	TRBV3-1/TRBV3-2	once	-	TGTGCCAGCAGCCAAAACTCGGGACTCCCGGCCACTGAAGCTTTCTTT	CASSQNSGLPATEAFF